This T cell receptor (beta chain) comes out of a study of blood T cell repertoires in COVID-19 (TCRdb year 2020). General notes on the study: Samples covering the acute and convalescent phases of COVID-19 were provided by collaborators in the United States, Italy and Spain. The material from the prospective study consisted of cDNA or gDNA derived from T cells, B-cell-depleted T cells, or PBMCs. Deeply sampled blood TCRbeta repertoires from subjects exposed to, actively infected with, or recovered from COVID-19 were included in the dataset. The repertoires were released in a freely available public database meant as a resource for research on the immune response to SARS-CoV-2. The samples were drawn from the first 160 participants of the ongoing ImmuneRACE study and from 1,254 subjects provided by 6 global collaborators. A de-identified subject ID, COVID-19 status, age in years and sex were almost always included in the sample metadata. Where available, HLA class I and class II types were obtained from metadata supplied by the sample provider rather than from assay-based typing. Summary of the overall study and its limitations: Clinical and demographic metadata were provided uncurated, with the amount varying by source and participant.

This clone has more than one count but fewer than ten. Its antigen target is currently unknown. Per-base quality was not reported, and no clone a single base away is much larger than it. TCRbeta CDR3 regions were amplified from genomic DNA by means of the immunoSEQ Assay, a bias-controlled multiplex PCR. From the authors' description of their analysis: Within the assay, amplification of reference gene primers was used to estimate how many nucleated cells each sample contained. To quantify the absolute abundance of each unique TCRbeta CDR3 rearrangement, sequence reads were collapsed and filtered. For each sample, productive Simpson clonality was calculated by taking the square root of Simpson's diversity index across productive rearrangements. TCRdb obtained this table from immuneACCESS and retained in-frame rearrangements with V and J assigned. These tables miss some clones; where compared with another copy, unresolved V genes account for less than half of the shortfall, and the remainder is unexplained. That table gives V, J and clone size, and the DNA gave D and trimming. Counted in this sample were about 210,000 clones; 80% of them appeared once. The ten largest clones represent more than 10% of the sample.

Whole blood was collected in K2EDTA tubes by collaborating institutions according to the institutions' own protocols. For TCRbeta analysis, collaborators shipped samples as frozen whole blood, isolated PBMCs, or DNA extracted from either of those sample types. The cysteine opens and the phenylalanine closes a CDR3 of 13 amino acids. The kept DNA is CDR3 alone, 39 bases in frame from the first base. V is cut by 4 bases and J by 5 bases, and the space between the germline ends is 10 bases. According to the germline V gene (reference sequence), CDR1 reads SGHNT and CDR2 reads YYREEE. Sample: peripheral blood. The sequence came from a human donor in a cohort sampled during active COVID-19. The chain links TRBV5-4 with TRBJ2-1; the D gene is perhaps TRBD2, from 5 matching bases. For the CDR3, the sequence is CASSPRGNNEQFF. The nucleotide sequence reads as follows: TGTGCCAGCAGCCCCCGGGGTAACAATGAGCAGTTCTTC.